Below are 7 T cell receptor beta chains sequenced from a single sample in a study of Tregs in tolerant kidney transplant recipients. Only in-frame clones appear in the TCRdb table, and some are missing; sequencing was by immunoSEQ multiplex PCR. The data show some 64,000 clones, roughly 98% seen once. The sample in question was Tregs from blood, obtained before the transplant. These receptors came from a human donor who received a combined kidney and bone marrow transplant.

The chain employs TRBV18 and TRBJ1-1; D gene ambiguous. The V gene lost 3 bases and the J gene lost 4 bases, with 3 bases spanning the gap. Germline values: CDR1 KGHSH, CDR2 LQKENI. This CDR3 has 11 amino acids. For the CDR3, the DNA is TGTGCCAGCTCACCCGGCACTGAAGCTTTCTTT. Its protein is CASSPGTEAFF.

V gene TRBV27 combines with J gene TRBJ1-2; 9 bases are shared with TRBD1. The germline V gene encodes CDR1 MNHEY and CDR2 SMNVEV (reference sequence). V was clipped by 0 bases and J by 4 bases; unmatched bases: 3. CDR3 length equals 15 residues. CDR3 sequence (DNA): TGTGCCAGCAGTTTATCCCCGGGACAGGGCTATGGCTACACCTTC. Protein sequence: CASSLSPGQGYGYTF.

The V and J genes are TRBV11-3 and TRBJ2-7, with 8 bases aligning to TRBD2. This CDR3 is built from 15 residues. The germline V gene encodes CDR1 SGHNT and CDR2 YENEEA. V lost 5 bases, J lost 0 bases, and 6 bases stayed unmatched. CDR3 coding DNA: TGTGCCAGCAGCAGGAGCGGGAGTAACTCCTACGAGCAGTACTTC. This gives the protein CASSRSGSNSYEQYF.

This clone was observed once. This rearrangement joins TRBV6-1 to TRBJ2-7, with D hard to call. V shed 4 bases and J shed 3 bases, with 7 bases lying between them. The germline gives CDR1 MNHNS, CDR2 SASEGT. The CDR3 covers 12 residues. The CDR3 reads CASSARHYEQYF. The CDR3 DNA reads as TGTGCCAGCAGTGCCCGACACTACGAGCAGTACTTC.

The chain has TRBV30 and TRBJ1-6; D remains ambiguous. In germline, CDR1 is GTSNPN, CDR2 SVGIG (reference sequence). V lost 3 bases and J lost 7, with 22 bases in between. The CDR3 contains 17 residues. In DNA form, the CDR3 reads TGTGCCTGGAGCGGAGGGAAGGATCCGGTTTTGAATTCACCCCTCCACTTT. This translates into CAWSGGKDPVLNSPLHF.

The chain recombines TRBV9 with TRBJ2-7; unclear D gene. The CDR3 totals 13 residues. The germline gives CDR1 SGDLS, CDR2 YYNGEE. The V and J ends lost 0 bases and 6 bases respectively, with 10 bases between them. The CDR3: CASSVVHSGEQYF. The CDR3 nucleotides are TGTGCCAGCAGCGTAGTCCACTCTGGCGAGCAGTACTTC.

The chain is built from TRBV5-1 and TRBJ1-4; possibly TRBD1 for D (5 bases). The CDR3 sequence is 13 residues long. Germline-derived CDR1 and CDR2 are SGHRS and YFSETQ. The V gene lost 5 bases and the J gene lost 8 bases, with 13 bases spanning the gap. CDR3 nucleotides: TGCGCCAGCAGAGTCAGGGAATACGAAAAACTGTTTTTT. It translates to CASRVREYEKLFF.